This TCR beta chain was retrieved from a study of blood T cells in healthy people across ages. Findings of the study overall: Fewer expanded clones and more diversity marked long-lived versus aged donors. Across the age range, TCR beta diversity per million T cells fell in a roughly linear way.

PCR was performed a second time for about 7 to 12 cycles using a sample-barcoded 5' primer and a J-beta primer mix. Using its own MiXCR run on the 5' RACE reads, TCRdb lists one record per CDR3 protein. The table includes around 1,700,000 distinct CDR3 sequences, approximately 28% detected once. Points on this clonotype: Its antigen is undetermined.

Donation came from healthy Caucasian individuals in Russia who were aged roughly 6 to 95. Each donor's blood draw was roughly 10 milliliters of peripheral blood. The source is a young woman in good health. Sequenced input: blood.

CDR3: CASRASGFSYNEQFF. The CDR3, as DNA: TGCGCCAGCAGGGCTAGCGGTTTTTCCTACAATGAGCAGTTCTTC. This rearrangement joins TRBV5-1 to TRBJ2-1; 7 bases match TRBD2. Losses at the gene ends were 5 bases for V and 1 base for J; bases not matched to a gene: 6. The CDR3 spans 15 residues. CDR1 SGHRS and CDR2 YFSETQ come from the germline V gene.